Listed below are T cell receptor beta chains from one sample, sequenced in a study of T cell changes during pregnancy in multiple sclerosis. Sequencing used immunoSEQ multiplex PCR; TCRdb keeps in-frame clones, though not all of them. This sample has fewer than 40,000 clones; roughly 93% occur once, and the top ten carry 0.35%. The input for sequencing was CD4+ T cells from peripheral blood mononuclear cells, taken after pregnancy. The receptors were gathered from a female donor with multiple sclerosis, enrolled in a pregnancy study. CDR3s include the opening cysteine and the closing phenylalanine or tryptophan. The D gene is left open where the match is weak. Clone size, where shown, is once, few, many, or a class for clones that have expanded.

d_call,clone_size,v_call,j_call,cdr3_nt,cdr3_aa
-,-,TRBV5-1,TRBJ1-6,TGCGCCAGCAGCTTGGCGCTCCAATACGGTTCACCCCTCCACTTT,CASSLALQYGSPLHF
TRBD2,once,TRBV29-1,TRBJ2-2,TGCAGCGTTGCGTACGGGACTAGCGGGGGGGAGCTGTTTTTT,CSVAYGTSGGELFF
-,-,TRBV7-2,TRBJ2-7,TGTGCCAGCAGCTTAAACAGCTACGAGCAGTACTTC,CASSLNSYEQYF
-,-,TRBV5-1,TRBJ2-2,TGCGCCAGCAGCTTGGCGGCTGGGGGCGCAGCCGGGGAGCTGTTTTTT,CASSLAAGGAAGELFF
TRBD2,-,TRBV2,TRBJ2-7,TGTGCCAGCAGTGAATGGGGGGGCGAGCAGTACTTC,CASSEWGGEQYF
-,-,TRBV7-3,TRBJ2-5,TGTGCCAGCAGCCCAAGGCGGCAAGAGACCCAGTACTTC,CASSPRRQETQYF
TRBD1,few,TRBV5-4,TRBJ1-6,TGTGCCAGCAGCTTGGCCGCAGAGACAGGGGTTGCTAATTCACCCCTCCACTTT,CASSLAAETGVANSPLHF
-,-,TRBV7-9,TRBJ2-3,TGTGCCAGCAGCTTACTTTCTAGCACAGATACGCAGTATTTT,CASSLLSSTDTQYF
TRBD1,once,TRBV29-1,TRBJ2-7,TGCAGCGTTGAAACGTCGGTCGGGACAGGGGGCCACGAGCAGTACTTC,CSVETSVGTGGHEQYF
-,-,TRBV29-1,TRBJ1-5,TGCAGCGCCGGCGAAGCGCATCAGCCCCAGCATTTT,CSAGEAHQPQHF
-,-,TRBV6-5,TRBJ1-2,TGTGCCAGCAGTTCTGGTGGAGGCCAGAGCTATGGCTACACCTTC,CASSSGGGQSYGYTF